This T cell receptor (beta chain) was obtained from a study of glioma-infiltrating T cells. Amplification of TCR alpha and beta CDR3 regions from RNA used iRepertoire nested multiplex PCR. TCRdb fed the multiplex PCR reads into MiXCR, producing one record per CDR3 protein. The sample lists a few hundred thousand distinct CDR3 sequences; roughly two fifths were seen once. V was pared by 6 bases and J by 11 bases, with 26 bases between. The CDR3 consists of 16 residues. Per the germline V gene, CDR1 is MNHNS and CDR2 is SASEGT. This clonotype appeared many times. The receptor's source is a human donor with low-grade glioma or glioblastoma, undergoing nonglioma brain surgery, or in good health (not recorded which). This chain joins TRBV6-1 and TRBJ2-1; a possible D gene is TRBD2 (6 bases). Sequencing was done on a sample of glioma tissue, nonneoplastic brain tissue, or PBMCs (not recorded which). The CDR3 loop reads CASSSPGGLKGDQQFF. The CDR3 nucleotides read TGTGCCAGCAGCTCCCCGGGTGGACTAAAGGGTGATCAGCAGTTCTTC.